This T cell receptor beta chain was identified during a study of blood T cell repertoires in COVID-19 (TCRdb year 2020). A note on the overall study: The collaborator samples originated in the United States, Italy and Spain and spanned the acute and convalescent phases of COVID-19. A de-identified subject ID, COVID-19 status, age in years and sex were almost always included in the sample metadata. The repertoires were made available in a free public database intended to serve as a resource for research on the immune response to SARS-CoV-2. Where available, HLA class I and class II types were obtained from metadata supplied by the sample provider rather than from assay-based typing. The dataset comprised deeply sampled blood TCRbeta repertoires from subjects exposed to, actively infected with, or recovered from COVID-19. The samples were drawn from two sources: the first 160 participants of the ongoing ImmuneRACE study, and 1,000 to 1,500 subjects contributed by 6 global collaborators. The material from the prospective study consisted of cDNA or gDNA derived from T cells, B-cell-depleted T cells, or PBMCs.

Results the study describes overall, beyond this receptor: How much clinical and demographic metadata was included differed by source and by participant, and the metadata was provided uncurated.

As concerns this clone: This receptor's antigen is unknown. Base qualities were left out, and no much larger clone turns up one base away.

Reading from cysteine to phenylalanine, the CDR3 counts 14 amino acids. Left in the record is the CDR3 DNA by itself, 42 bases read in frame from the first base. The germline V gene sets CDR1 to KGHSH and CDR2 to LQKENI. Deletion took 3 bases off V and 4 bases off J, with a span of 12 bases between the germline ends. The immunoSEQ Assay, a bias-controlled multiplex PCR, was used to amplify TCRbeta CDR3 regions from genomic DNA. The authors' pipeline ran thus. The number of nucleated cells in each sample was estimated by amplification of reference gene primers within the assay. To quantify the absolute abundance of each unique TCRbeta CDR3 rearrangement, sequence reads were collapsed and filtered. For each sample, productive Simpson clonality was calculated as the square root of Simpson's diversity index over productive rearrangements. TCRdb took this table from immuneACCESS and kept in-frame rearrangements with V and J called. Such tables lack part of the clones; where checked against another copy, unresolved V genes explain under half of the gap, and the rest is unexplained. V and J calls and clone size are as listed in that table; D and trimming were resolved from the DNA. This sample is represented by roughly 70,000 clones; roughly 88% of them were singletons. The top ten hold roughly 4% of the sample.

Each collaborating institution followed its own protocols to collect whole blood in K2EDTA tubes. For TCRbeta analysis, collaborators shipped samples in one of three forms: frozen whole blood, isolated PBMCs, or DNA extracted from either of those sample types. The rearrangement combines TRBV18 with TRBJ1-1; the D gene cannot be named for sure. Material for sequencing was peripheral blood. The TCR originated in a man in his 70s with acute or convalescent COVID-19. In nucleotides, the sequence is TGTGCCAGCTCACCCCCGTTGGGCCCCACTGAAGCTTTCTTT. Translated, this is CASSPPLGPTEAFF.